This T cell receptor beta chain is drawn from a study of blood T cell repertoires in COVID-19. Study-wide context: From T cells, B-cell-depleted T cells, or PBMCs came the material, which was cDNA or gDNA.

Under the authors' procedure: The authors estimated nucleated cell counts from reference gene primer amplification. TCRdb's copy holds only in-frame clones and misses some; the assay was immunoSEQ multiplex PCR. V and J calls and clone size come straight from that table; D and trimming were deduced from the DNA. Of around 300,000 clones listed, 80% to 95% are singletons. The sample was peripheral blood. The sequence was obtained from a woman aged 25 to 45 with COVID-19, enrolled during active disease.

As DNA, the CDR3 is TGTGCCAGCAGTTTTGCCTATGGGGCTTATGGCTACACCTTC. As protein: CASSFAYGAYGYTF. This sequence joins TRBV7-9 and TRBJ1-2; maybe TRBD1 (5 bases). Trimming pared 6 bases from V and 5 bases from J, leaving 16 bases between. Germline loops: CDR1 SEHNR, CDR2 FQNEAQ (reference sequence). The CDR3 has 14 amino acids.